The present TCR beta chain was sequenced within a study of blood T cells in healthy people across ages. Overall study findings and caveats: Significant beta diversity loss was already apparent by age approximately 38, declining roughly linearly.

The authors ran a second PCR of roughly 7 to 11 cycles using a sample-barcoded 5' primer and a J-beta primer mix. TCRdb ran MiXCR on the 5' RACE reads and lists one entry per CDR3 protein. The data hold 780,000 or so distinct CDR3 sequences, with roughly 50% observed a single time. Per the germline V gene, CDR1 is ENHRY and CDR2 is SYGVKD. Trimming took off 2 bases at V and 4 bases at J, with 11 bases between the two ends. This CDR3 has 14 amino acids. There are a few counts of this clonotype. Its antigen is still unknown. This sequence originates from an elderly man in good health. The chain carries TRBV10-3 and TRBJ1-2; no reliable D call. Sequenced: blood. The DNA of the CDR3 is TGTGCCATCAGTGAGGTCGCCCGGGCCTATGGCTACACCTTC. Translated, it gives CAISEVARAYGYTF.